The rows below give T cell receptor beta chains drawn from one sample of a study of metastatic and nonmetastatic thyroid tumors. TCRdb re-called the PCR reads via MiXCR. The sample holds around 4,500 clones; around a sixth are singletons and the top ten take 16%. Sample: adjacent normal tissue. All receptors come from a female donor with papillary thyroid cancer or a benign thyroid nodule (not recorded which). Some clones in this sample may be carry-over from other donors' samples. The CDR3 runs from the conserved cysteine through the conserved F or W. A D gene is named only where the DNA matches it firmly. Clone size appears in some rows only: once, few, many, or a class for an expanded clone.

>TRBV6-6|.|.|14|TRBJ2-7
CASSYRRGAYEQYF
TGTGCCAGCAGTTATAGGAGGGGAGCCTACGAGCAGTACTTC
>TRBV6-2/TRBV6-3|.|.|17|TRBJ1-6
CARSQQGWSSYNSPIHF
TGTGCCAGAAGTCAGCAGGGATGGAGCTCCTATAATTCACCCATCCACTTT
>TRBV7-3|TRBD1|many|15|TRBJ2-1
CASSLRQGISNEQFF
TGTGCCAGCAGCCTCCGACAGGGGATATCGAATGAGCAGTTCTTC
>TRBV3-1|TRBD1|many|14|TRBJ1-2
CASSPTGGTGGYTF
TGTGCCAGCAGTCCGACAGGGGGGACTGGTGGCTACACCTTC
>TRBV12-3/TRBV12-4|.|few|13|TRBJ1-2
CASSLSQSYGYTF
TGTGCCAGCAGTTTATCGCAGAGCTATGGCTACACCTTC
>TRBV7-9|TRBD2|few|14|TRBJ2-3
CASSSGGSTDTQYF
TGTGCCAGCAGCTCGGGGGGAAGCACAGATACGCAGTATTTT
>TRBV20-1|.|.|10|TRBJ2-5
CSSSEETQYF
TGCAGTTCTAGTGAAGAGACCCAGTACTTC
>TRBV19|.|few|14|TRBJ1-4
CASSLFGGNEKLFF
TGTGCCAGCTCTCTTTTTGGGGGAAATGAAAAACTGTTTTTT
>TRBV7-3|.|many|13|TRBJ2-3
CASSLTPTDTQYF
TGTGCCAGCAGCTTAACCCCCACAGATACGCAGTATTTT
>TRBV27|.|large|17|TRBJ2-7
CASSSGLDSMISYEQYF
TGTGCCAGCAGTTCGGGTTTGGACAGCATGATAAGCTACGAGCAGTACTTC
>TRBV18|.|many|13|TRBJ1-3
CASSPSPGNTIYF
TGTGCCAGCTCACCAAGCCCTGGAAACACCATATATTTT
>TRBV6-1|.|few|17|TRBJ2-2
CASSIEGSLSSTGELFF
TGTGCCAGCAGTATTGAAGGATCCTTGAGCTCCACCGGGGAGCTGTTTTTT
>TRBV28|.|large|16|TRBJ1-2
CASSGGSVIAANGYTF
TGTGCCAGCAGTGGGGGATCGGTAATCGCGGCGAATGGCTACACCTTC
>TRBV6-1|.|.|17|TRBJ2-6
CASMPGVEGSVANVLTF
TGTGCCAGCATGCCGGGGGTCGAGGGCTCTGTGGCCAACGTCCTGACTTTC
>TRBV2|.|few|11|TRBJ2-7
CASSPNYEQYF
TGTGCCAGCAGTCCCAATTACGAGCAGTACTTC
>TRBV19|.|medium-sized|11|TRBJ1-5
CASRGGPAQHF
TGTGCCAGTAGAGGGGGTCCTGCCCAGCATTTT
>TRBV6-5|.|few|15|TRBJ1-4
CASSYSGAGEKKLFF
TGTGCCAGCAGTTACTCGGGGGCAGGGGAGAAAAAACTGTTTTTT
>TRBV19|.|medium-sized|13|TRBJ2-1
CASNSATTNEQFF
TGTGCCAGTAATTCGGCTACTACCAATGAGCAGTTCTTC
>TRBV6-1|TRBD1|few|15|TRBJ2-7
CASTPRQGARDEQYF
TGTGCCAGCACACCTAGACAGGGGGCTCGGGACGAGCAGTACTTC
>TRBV7-3|TRBD1|medium-sized|13|TRBJ1-2
CASSQGQGASQTF
TGTGCCAGCAGCCAGGGACAGGGAGCCTCCCAGACCTTC
>TRBV6-1|.|few|13|TRBJ2-1
CATGLSVPNEQFF
TGCGCCACCGGACTATCGGTACCCAATGAGCAGTTCTTC
>TRBV29-1|TRBD2|many|14|TRBJ2-3
CSTEASGGTDTQYF
TGCAGCACAGAGGCTAGCGGGGGTACAGATACGCAGTATTTT
>TRBV6-1|.|.|14|TRBJ1-1
CASSEWKGNTEAFF
TGTGCCAGCAGTGAATGGAAAGGAAACACTGAAGCTTTCTTT
>TRBV7-9|.|medium-sized|10|TRBJ2-5
CASAGETQYF
TGTGCCAGCGCGGGGGAGACCCAGTACTTC
>TRBV6-1|TRBD1|.|15|TRBJ1-5
CASTTQQGVGQPQHF
TGTGCCAGCACGACCCAGCAGGGGGTCGGTCAGCCCCAGCATTTT
>TRBV19|.|medium-sized|13|TRBJ2-1
CASSIRFDNEQFF
TGTGCCAGTAGTATACGATTCGACAATGAGCAGTTCTTC
>TRBV6-1|.|.|17|TRBJ1-1
CASSETDGFWANTEAFF
TGTGCCAGCAGTGAAACGGACGGGTTTTGGGCGAACACTGAAGCTTTCTTT
>TRBV15|TRBD1|medium-sized|13|TRBJ1-2
CATSRGQGSGYTF
TGTGCCACCAGCAGAGGACAGGGAAGCGGCTACACCTTC
>TRBV27|TRBD2|medium-sized|16|TRBJ2-1
CASSLAGAGVSNEQFF
TGTGCCAGCAGTTTAGCTGGGGCGGGAGTATCCAATGAGCAGTTCTTC
>TRBV7-3|TRBD1|many|15|TRBJ1-3
CASSPARGPGNTIYF
TGTGCCAGCAGCCCCGCGAGGGGGCCGGGAAACACCATATATTTT
>TRBV6-2/TRBV6-3|TRBD1|large|14|TRBJ1-6
CASSPDRVYSPLHF
TGTGCCAGCAGTCCGGACAGGGTGTATTCACCCCTCCACTTT
>TRBV27|.|large|13|TRBJ1-2
CASSLSSWDGYTF
TGTGCCAGCAGTTTATCGTCCTGGGATGGCTACACCTTC
>TRBV12-3/TRBV12-4|TRBD2|medium-sized|16|TRBJ2-1
CASSLVAGGPMGEQFF
TGTGCCAGCAGTTTGGTAGCGGGGGGGCCTATGGGTGAGCAGTTCTTC
>TRBV7-6|TRBD2|medium-sized|15|TRBJ2-1
CASSFSAGEYNEQFF
TGTGCCAGCAGCTTTTCGGCGGGAGAGTACAATGAGCAGTTCTTC
>TRBV5-5|TRBD2|many|13|TRBJ2-3
CASSYSGGDTQYF
TGTGCCAGCAGCTACAGCGGGGGAGATACGCAGTATTTT
>TRBV6-1|TRBD1|many|15|TRBJ1-2
CASIPQAGTGYGYTF
TGTGCCAGCATCCCACAGGCCGGGACAGGCTATGGCTACACCTTC
>TRBV20-1|.|.|14|TRBJ2-5
CNARPLGLQETQYF
TGCAATGCTAGGCCACTAGGACTCCAAGAGACCCAGTACTTC
>TRBV12-3/TRBV12-4|TRBD1|.|14|TRBJ1-1
CASSLCTGESEAFF
TGTGCTAGCAGTCTGTGTACAGGGGAGTCGGAGGCTTTCTTT
>TRBV2|TRBD1|few|15|TRBJ1-1
CASSEVQGLNTEAFF
TGTGCCAGCAGTGAGGTACAGGGGTTAAACACTGAAGCTTTCTTT